These 31 T cell receptor beta chains were sequenced from one sample in a study of T cells in localized non-small cell lung cancer (dated by TCRdb to the early 2020s). The receptor library was made with the immunoSEQ multiplex PCR assay. Imported from immuneACCESS, the table was reduced by TCRdb to in-frame sequences with V and J called. These copies leave out some clones; in studies compared against another copy, an unresolved V gene accounts for under half, and the cause of the remainder is not known. The sample data list about 54,000 clones, and about four fifths of these were observed just once. The top ten constitute nearly 20% of the sample. The sample consisted of peripheral blood, taken before any cancer treatment. These receptors all stem from a female donor older than 55 with stage II squamous cell lung carcinoma.

The V call is TRBV29-1, the J call TRBJ1-2; maybe TRBD1 (6 bases). The length of the CDR3 is 12 residues. CDR1 is SQVTM, CDR2 ANQGSEA, per germline. Trimming took 5 bases from V and 4 from J, leaving 11 bases between them. CDR3 nucleotide sequence: TGCAGCGTTCCGGACAGCAGCTATGGCTACACCTTC. Residues: CSVPDSSYGYTF.

The rearrangement uses TRBV9 and TRBJ1-1; weak D call: TRBD1 (5 bases). CDR1 and CDR2 (germline): SGDLS, YYNGEE. This CDR3 spans 16 amino acids. Trimming left V 0 bases short and J 2 bases short, with 14 bases between. The CDR3 sequence: CASSVGGRRVNTEAFF. The CDR3 DNA sequence: TGTGCCAGCAGCGTAGGGGGCAGGCGGGTCAACACTGAAGCTTTCTTT.

V gene TRBV6-1 combines with J gene TRBJ2-5, with D unclear. The germline V and J ends were trimmed by 6 bases and 4 bases, with 15 bases remaining between them. CDR3 size: 14 residues. Germline V CDR1 and CDR2: MNHNS, SASEGT. The CDR3 loop is CASSVGVLGETQYF. The DNA for the CDR3 is TGTGCCAGCAGCGTTGGGGTATTGGGAGAGACCCAGTACTTC.

This clone was recorded only once. The rearrangement links TRBV27 to TRBJ2-7; D may be TRBD2 (6 bases). V was shortened by 3 bases and J by 2 bases, with 14 bases between the two germline ends. The CDR3 runs to 15 residues. The germline gives CDR1 MNHEY, CDR2 SMNVEV (reference sequence). CDR3 sequence: CASSFGTPKAYEQYF. DNA of the CDR3: TGTGCCAGCAGTTTCGGGACTCCCAAGGCCTACGAGCAGTACTTC.

The chain is built from TRBV7-2 and TRBJ2-4; tentatively, D is TRBD1 (5 bases). Trimming cost V 2 bases and J 0 bases, with 8 bases left between them. Looked up from germline, CDR1 is SGHTA and CDR2 is FQGNSA. The CDR3 extends over 15 amino acids. DNA for the CDR3: TGTGCCAGCAGCTTACTAGGGGTAGCCAAAAACATTCAGTACTTC. This codes for CASSLLGVAKNIQYF.

The chain recombines TRBV27 with TRBJ1-4, with 7 bases lining up with TRBD1. This CDR3 is 15 amino acids long. Unmatched junction bases numbered 6, after V lost 1 base and J lost 7 bases. Germline V gives CDR1 MNHEY, CDR2 SMNVEV (reference sequence). Here the CDR3 reads CASSLYGQAPEKLFF. DNA of the CDR3: TGTGCCAGCAGTTTATATGGACAGGCCCCTGAAAAACTGTTTTTT.

CDR3 in amino acids: CSVEARGNYEQYF. Here the CDR3 DNA reads TGCAGCGTTGAAGCCAGGGGAAATTACGAGCAGTACTTC. The chain carries TRBV29-1 and TRBJ2-7, with a possible D match to TRBD1 (6 bases). CDR3 length equals 13 residues. The germline gives CDR1 SQVTM, CDR2 ANQGSEA. Trimming left V 1 base short and J 4 bases short, with 11 bases between.

The chain uses TRBV6-5 and TRBJ1-1; D gene unclear. The CDR3 runs to 14 residues. V was shortened by 6 bases and J by 0 bases, with 11 bases between the two germline ends. Germline assignment: CDR1 MNHEY and CDR2 SVGAGI. This CDR3 reads CASREGLVNTEAFF. DNA of the CDR3: TGTGCCAGCAGGGAAGGGCTTGTGAACACTGAAGCTTTCTTT.

Relative to its sample, this clone is large. The V gene is TRBV2, the J gene TRBJ2-1; TRBD2 might be the D (6 bases). Germline lookup yields CDR1 SNHLY and CDR2 FYNNEI. V was cut by 8 bases and J by 4 bases, with 6 bases left in between. This CDR3 has 11 residues. The CDR3 nucleotides read TGTGCCAGCCGGGAGTACAATGAGCAGTTCTTC. It translates to CASREYNEQFF.

The genes are TRBV4-2 and TRBJ2-3, with D possibly matching TRBD2 (7 bases). This CDR3 region has 16 residues. Trimming took 2 bases from V and 0 from J, leaving 12 bases between them. Germline CDR1 reads LGHNA; CDR2 reads YNFKEQ. CDR3 region: CASSQRGGSSTDTQYF. The CDR3 DNA follows: TGTGCCAGCAGCCAAAGGGGGGGGTCTAGCACAGATACGCAGTATTTT.

The V call is TRBV30, the J call TRBJ1-1; no definite D call. The CDR3 contains 14 residues. CDR1 and CDR2 from the germline V gene are GTSNPN and SVGIG (reference sequence). The ends were cut back, 5 bases at V and 4 bases at J, with 17 bases in the middle. CDR3 nucleotide sequence: TGTGCCTGGGGTAGGGATGGGCCCGGCACTGAAGCTTTCTTT. Translating it yields CAWGRDGPGTEAFF. The variable domain in full, with the rest retrieved from reference TRBV30 and TRBJ1-1, is SQTIHQWPATLVQPVGSPLSLECTVEGTSNPNLYWYRQAAGRGLQLLFYSVGIGQISSEVPQNLSASRPQDRQFILSSKKLLLSDSGFYLCAWGRDGPGTEAFFGQGTRLTVV.

The chain carries TRBV11-1 and TRBJ2-5; perhaps TRBD2 as D (6 bases). The CDR3 consists of 14 residues. V was clipped by 5 bases and J by 2 bases, with 12 bases between them. Germline values: CDR1 SGHAT, CDR2 FQDESV (reference sequence). Here the CDR3 DNA reads TGTGCCAGCAGCCGACGGGGGTTACAAGAGACCCAGTACTTC. Its translation is CASSRRGLQETQYF.

The chain links TRBV2 to TRBJ1-5; 9 positions match TRBD1. V dropped 6 bases and J dropped 6; count of bases not matched to a gene: 6. The CDR3 is 14 residues long. From germline, CDR1 is SNHLY and CDR2 FYNNEI. The CDR3 DNA sequence: TGTGCCAGCAGGGGGGACAGGGTCCCTCAGCCCCAGCATTTT. Its translation: CASRGDRVPQPQHF.

V and J are TRBV18 and TRBJ2-2; D unclear. With 4 bases removed from V and 4 bases from J, the gap between germline ends came to 10 bases. The V gene's germline CDR1 is KGHSH and CDR2 LQKENI. This CDR3 has 14 residues. Here the CDR3 DNA reads TGTGCCAGCTCACACTTAGACGGCACCGGGGAGCTGTTTTTT. The encoded protein is CASSHLDGTGELFF.

The V call is TRBV9, the J call TRBJ1-2; D is unclear. The CDR3 is 12 amino acids. Germline CDR1 is SGDLS and CDR2 is YYNGEE. V lost 3 bases and J lost 4, with 7 bases in between. The DNA for the CDR3 is TGTGCCAGCAGCGCGGAGGGCTATGGCTACACCTTC. Protein sequence: CASSAEGYGYTF.

The chain joins TRBV10-3 to TRBJ1-2, with TRBD1 identical over 10 bases. This CDR3 comprises 14 residues. The V gene's germline CDR1 is ENHRY and CDR2 SYGVKD. With 6 bases clipped from V and 2 bases from J, the junction kept 3 bases outside the gene matches. The CDR3 nucleotides read TGTGCCATCAGATTGGGACAGGGGAACTATGGCTACACCTTC. Protein sequence: CAIRLGQGNYGYTF.

The chain carries TRBV7-9 and TRBJ2-5, with 11 positions matching TRBD2. CDR1 and CDR2 from the germline V gene are SEHNR and FQNEAQ (reference sequence). V shed 5 bases, J shed 5 bases, and the junction held 7 bases outside the gene matches. This CDR3 region has 15 residues. The CDR3 sequence: CASSGSGGALETQYF. The CDR3 nucleotides read TGTGCCAGCAGCGGTAGCGGGGGGGCCTTGGAGACCCAGTACTTC.

A few counts support this clone. The CDR3 protein is CASSEALSGGTQYF. The CDR3 nucleotides are TGTGCCAGCAGTGAAGCGCTTAGTGGGGGGACCCAGTACTTC. The V call is TRBV2, the J call TRBJ2-5, with D perhaps TRBD1 or TRBD2 (5 bases each). CDR1 and CDR2 from the germline V gene are SNHLY and FYNNEI. CDR3 length: 14 amino acids. V lost 0 bases and J 7 bases, leaving 12 bases between the germline ends.

This chain uses TRBV7-3 with TRBJ1-2; no firm D call. Trimming shortened V by 5 bases and J by 5 bases, and 12 bases separated the two germline ends. This CDR3 spans 13 amino acids. CDR1 and CDR2 from the germline V gene are SGHTA and FQGTGA. CDR3 region: CASSPQSQYGYTF. The CDR3 nucleotides read TGTGCCAGCAGCCCGCAGTCCCAGTATGGCTACACCTTC. Based on the CDR3 plus reference TRBV7-3 and TRBJ1-2, the full variable domain is GAGVSQTPSNKVTEKGKYVELRCDPISGHTALYWYRQSLGQGPEFLIYFQGTGAADDSGLPNDRFFAVRPEGSVSTLKIQRTERGDSAVYLCASSPQSQYGYTFGSGTRLTVV.

J is TRBJ1-2 and V is TRBV7-9; D may be TRBD1 (5 bases). Trimming removed 2 bases at V and 6 bases at J, with 13 bases between. The length of the CDR3 is 14 residues. The germline V gene encodes CDR1 SEHNR and CDR2 FQNEAQ (reference sequence). Written as DNA, the CDR3 is TGTGCCAGCAGCTTAAAAGGGTCAGGGAATGGCTACACCTTC. This sequence encodes CASSLKGSGNGYTF.

The chain recombines TRBV19 with TRBJ1-5; 7 nucleotides match TRBD1. Looked up from germline, CDR1 is LNHDA and CDR2 is SQIVND (reference sequence). The J segment lost 7 bases and the V segment lost 6 bases, leaving 9 bases of the junction unmatched. The CDR3 loop spans 14 amino acids. CDR3 in amino acids: CASRKTGKGQPQHF. CDR3 DNA: TGTGCCAGTAGGAAGACAGGGAAAGGACAGCCCCAGCATTTT.

This chain uses TRBV7-9 with TRBJ1-2; TRBD1 matches 11 bases. The CDR3 covers 12 residues. Germline V CDR1 and CDR2: SEHNR, FQNEAQ (reference sequence). V lost 5 bases to trimming and J lost 11 bases; unmatched junction nucleotides: 4. As DNA, the CDR3 is TGTGCCAGCAGCCGGGACAGGGGGTCGTACACCTTC. Its translation: CASSRDRGSYTF.

The rearrangement links TRBV19 to TRBJ2-6; a possible D gene is TRBD2 (5 bases). Germline CDR1 LNHDA, CDR2 SQIVND (reference sequence). There are 15 residues in the CDR3. V dropped 4 bases and J dropped 4 bases, with 11 bases sitting between them. The CDR3 nucleotides read TGTGCCAGTAGTAGAGGGAATGCGGGGGCCAACGTCCTGACTTTC. It specifies CASSRGNAGANVLTF. Drawing the rest from reference TRBV19 and TRBJ2-6, the complete variable domain is DGGITQSPKYLFRKEGQNVTLSCEQNLNHDAMYWYRQDPGQGLRLIYYSQIVNDFQKGDIAEGYSVSREKKESFPLTVTSAQKNPTAFYLCASSRGNAGANVLTFGAGSRLTVL.

The gene calls are TRBV6-1 and TRBJ1-1; TRBD1 is a possible D gene (6 bases). With 8 bases removed from V and 11 bases from J, the gap between germline ends came to 24 bases. Germline assignment: CDR1 MNHNS and CDR2 SASEGT. The CDR3 covers 14 residues. CDR3 residues: CASHYNRERGWAFF. For the CDR3, the DNA is TGTGCCAGCCATTACAACAGGGAACGGGGTTGGGCTTTCTTT.

V is TRBV7-7 and J is TRBJ2-2, with TRBD2 matching 11 bases. CDR3 length: 17 residues. The V and J ends lost 5 bases and 6 bases, in that order; junction bases with no gene match: 11. Germline V CDR1 and CDR2: SSHAT, FNYEAQ (reference sequence). CDR3 bases: TGTGCCAGCAGCCGACTTAGCGGGGGGGCCTCGGCCGGGGAGCTGTTTTTT. This translates into CASSRLSGGASAGELFF.

The V and J genes are TRBV11-1 and TRBJ1-2, with D unclear. The V gene lost 0 bases and the J gene lost 2 bases, with 7 bases spanning the gap. The CDR3 loop spans 14 amino acids. From germline, CDR1 is SGHAT and CDR2 FQDESV (reference sequence). This chain's CDR3 is CASSLAVSNYGYTF. CDR3 sequence (DNA): TGTGCCAGCAGCTTAGCGGTTTCCAACTATGGCTACACCTTC.

J is TRBJ2-7 and V is TRBV9, with a possible D match to TRBD2 (6 bases). V lost 3 bases and J lost 0, with 16 bases in between. This CDR3 comprises 16 residues. Germline V gene sequence: CDR1 SGDLS, CDR2 YYNGEE. In nucleotides, the CDR3 is TGTGCCAGCAGCGCCCCACGCGGGGTGAGCTCCTACGAGCAGTACTTC. As protein: CASSAPRGVSSYEQYF.

The rearrangement joins TRBV19 to TRBJ1-2; 8 bases are shared with TRBD1. In germline, CDR1 is LNHDA, CDR2 SQIVND (reference sequence). Trimming took 7 bases from V and 2 from J; bases not matched to a gene: 18. This CDR3 is 18 amino acids long. The chain's CDR3 is CASKKGLPGQELNYGYTF. CDR3 DNA sequence: TGTGCCAGTAAAAAGGGGCTTCCGGGACAGGAGCTGAACTATGGCTACACCTTC.

J is TRBJ1-1 and V is TRBV2; the D is unclear. This CDR3 contains 14 residues. The V end lost 6 bases, the J end lost 4 bases, and 15 bases lay between the germline ends. From germline, CDR1 is SNHLY and CDR2 FYNNEI. CDR3 in DNA: TGTGCCAGCAGCCAGGTGGAAGTGGGCACTGAAGCTTTCTTT. It is translated as CASSQVEVGTEAFF.

This chain uses TRBV5-5 with TRBJ1-6; D gene uncertain. Per germline, CDR1 SGHKS and CDR2 YYEKEE (reference sequence). The length of the CDR3 is 17 residues. V was pared by 0 bases and J by 7 bases, with 17 bases between. The CDR3 nucleotides are TGTGCCAGCAGCTTGGAAGTTTCCCCCGCGGGCAATTCACCCCTCCACTTT. Translating gives CASSLEVSPAGNSPLHF.

This clone appeared a few times. V gene TRBV7-3 combines with J gene TRBJ2-5; a possible D gene is TRBD1 (6 bases). In germline, CDR1 is SGHTA, CDR2 FQGTGA. This CDR3 is built from 18 residues. Between the trimmed V and J ends, which lost 10 bases and 1 base, there was a span of 28 bases. Written as DNA, the CDR3 is TGTGCCAACTACGCCCGACAGGTTACTCTGGGGAGCCAAGAGACCCAGTACTTC. It translates to CANYARQVTLGSQETQYF.